This entry lists 32 T cell receptor beta chains sequenced from one sample in a study of blood T cells in healthy people across ages. A second PCR, run for about 7 to 11 cycles, used a sample-barcoded 5' primer plus a J-beta primer mix. TCRdb reprocessed the 5' RACE reads with MiXCR, giving one entry per CDR3 protein. The table includes roughly 1 million distinct CDR3 sequences, approximately 25% detected once. These data were also reused for a study on T cells of mothers and their children.

Sequenced input: blood. These receptors all stem from a girl aged 2-10 years in good health.

This clonotype was detected only a few times. The chain carries TRBV2 and TRBJ2-6; D uncertain. Between the trimmed V and J ends, which lost 8 bases and 2 bases, there was a span of 7 bases. The CDR3 loop spans 13 amino acids. The V gene's germline CDR1 is SNHLY and CDR2 FYNNEI. CDR3 in DNA: TGTGCCAGCGGCGATCCTGGGGCCAACGTCCTGACTTTC. Residues: CASGDPGANVLTF.

The V and J genes are TRBV12-3 or TRBV12-4 and TRBJ1-2; D not certain. V was clipped by 8 bases and J by 12 bases, with 16 bases between them. This CDR3 spans 11 amino acids. The chain's CDR3 is CASSRGGSDTF. The CDR3 bases are TGTGCCAGCTCCCGAGGAGGGTCCGACACCTTC.

Concerning this clonotype: The CDR3 does not close with the conserved phenylalanine or tryptophan, likely indicating a read error. V is TRBV29-1 and J is TRBJ1-2; D remains ambiguous. The CDR3 totals 11 residues. Trimming took 7 bases from V and 4 from J, leaving 10 bases between them. Looked up from germline, CDR1 is SQVTM and CDR2 is ANQGSEA. The CDR3, as DNA: TGCAGCGCCGTTGATTTCTATGGCTACACCCTC. It is translated as CSAVDFYGYTL.

Only a few counts were recorded for this clonotype. This may be a read error, as it is one base from a much larger clone. The chain couples TRBV7-3 to TRBJ2-4, with 11 bases that match TRBD2. The CDR3 has 15 amino acids. The junction had 6 bases not matched to a gene; V was cut back by 5 bases and J by 6 bases. Germline CDR1 reads SGHTA; CDR2 reads FQGTGA. CDR3 nucleotides: TGTGCCAGCAGCCCGGGACTAGCGGACAGAAACATTCAGTACTTC. It specifies CASSPGLADRNIQYF.

This clonotype was seen a few times. The chain joins TRBV6-6 to TRBJ1-2; 8 positions match TRBD1. The CDR3 spans 15 residues. After removal of 5 bases from V and 1 base from J, the junction contained 6 bases not matched to a gene. Germline V CDR1 and CDR2: MNHNY, SVGAGI (reference sequence). The chain's CDR3 is CASSQDREYNYGYTF. CDR3 nucleotide sequence: TGTGCCAGCAGTCAGGACAGGGAGTATAACTATGGCTACACCTTC.

V and J are TRBV7-9 and TRBJ2-1; D gene ambiguous. The DNA end lines up better with TRBJ2-7; the J call may be wrong. Germline V gene lookup returns CDR1 SEHNR and CDR2 FQNEAQ (reference sequence). This CDR3 has 13 amino acids. The CDR3 bases are TGTGCCAGCAGCTTAGTAGGGAACTACGAGCAGTACTTC. Its translation: CASSLVGNYEQYF.

This chain connects TRBV5-1 to TRBJ2-7; 12 bases agree with TRBD2. The V gene end was trimmed by 0 bases and the J gene end by 3 bases; junction bases not matched to a gene: 1. CDR1 is SGHRS and CDR2 is YFSETQ in the germline V gene. The CDR3 loop spans 15 amino acids. The CDR3 loop is CASSLGTSGIYEQYF. As DNA, the CDR3 is TGCGCCAGCAGCTTGGGGACTAGCGGGATCTACGAGCAGTACTTC.

The V gene is TRBV29-1, the J gene TRBJ2-5, with D possibly being TRBD2 (5 bases). The CDR3 is 12 residues long. Germline-derived CDR1 and CDR2 are SQVTM and ANQGSEA. V lost 4 bases and J 5 bases, leaving 11 bases between the germline ends. CDR3 sequence reads: CSVGSSPETQYF. The CDR3 DNA follows: TGCAGCGTTGGTTCTAGCCCCGAGACCCAGTACTTC.

This clonotype was seen a few times. The chain joins TRBV2 to TRBJ2-5, with 13 bases aligning to TRBD2. The length of the CDR3 is 14 residues. Losses at the gene ends were 6 bases for V and 5 bases for J; bases not matched to a gene: 3. CDR1 is SNHLY and CDR2 is FYNNEI in the germline V gene. Here the CDR3 DNA reads TGTGCCAGCAGACTAGCGGGAGGGCCGGAGACCCAGTACTTC. It specifies CASRLAGGPETQYF.

This clonotype was found a few times. This sequence joins TRBV27 and TRBJ2-1, with D perhaps TRBD2 (7 bases). CDR1 and CDR2 from the germline V gene are MNHEY and SMNVEV (reference sequence). The CDR3 has 15 amino acids. The V end lost 2 bases, the J end lost 3 bases, and 11 bases lay between the germline ends. CDR3 DNA sequence: TGTGCCAGCAGTTTAGGGGGGGCCGGCTACAATGAGCAGTTCTTC. Translation: CASSLGGAGYNEQFF.

V usage is TRBV29-1 and J usage is TRBJ2-1; D possibly corresponds to TRBD1 (5 bases). V gave up 3 bases and J gave up 1 base, with 7 bases separating them. The germline V gene has CDR1 SQVTM and CDR2 ANQGSEA. This CDR3 is 13 amino acids long. CDR3 sequence: CSVDRVSYNEQFF. The CDR3 DNA follows: TGCAGCGTTGACAGGGTGTCCTACAATGAGCAGTTCTTC.

This clonotype was counted between two and nine times. The genes are TRBV6-6 and TRBJ1-1; a weak D match, TRBD1 (5 bases). Looked up from germline, CDR1 is MNHNY and CDR2 is SVGAGI (reference sequence). This CDR3 region has 13 residues. V was shortened by 4 bases and J by 4 bases, with 10 bases between the two germline ends. In DNA, the CDR3 is TGTGCCAGCAGTTGGGGGGGGAGCACTGAAGCTTTCTTT. Its translation is CASSWGGSTEAFF.

The J gene is TRBJ1-2, the V gene TRBV20-1, with D unresolved. CDR1 and CDR2 (germline): DFQATT, SNEGSKA (reference sequence). Deletions cut 3 bases from V and 1 base from J, with 12 bases between. This CDR3 comprises 14 residues. This CDR3 is CSASTSRLNYGYTF. Written as DNA, the CDR3 is TGCAGTGCTAGTACCAGCCGGCTTAACTATGGCTACACCTTC.

In this sample, this clonotype turned up a few times. This chain uses TRBV5-1 with TRBJ1-1; D ambiguous. The CDR3 totals 12 residues. Germline CDR1 is SGHRS and CDR2 is YFSETQ. The V end lost 2 bases, the J end lost 3 bases, and 5 bases lay between the germline ends. As DNA, the CDR3 is TGCGCCAGCAGCTTTCCGGACACTGAAGCTTTCTTT. Protein: CASSFPDTEAFF.

This clonotype was observed a few times. Mismatch with germline at one junction end may stem from a read error. The chain couples TRBV6-5 to TRBJ2-1; TRBD2 agrees at 8 bases. The CDR3 sequence is 14 residues long. The V gene's germline CDR1 is MNHEY and CDR2 SVGAGI. The CDR3 DNA is TGTGTCAGCGGTGCGGGGGGCTCCTACAATGAGCAGTTCTTC. As protein: CVSGAGGSYNEQFF.

In its sample, this clonotype was seen a few times. The chain is built from TRBV6-6 and TRBJ1-6; 7 nucleotides line up with TRBD1. Looked up from germline, CDR1 is MNHNY and CDR2 is SVGAGI (reference sequence). The CDR3 is 14 residues long. V was pared by 7 bases and J by 6 bases, with 6 bases of the junction left unmatched. CDR3 DNA sequence: TGTGCCAGCAAGGGACAGCTAACTAATTCACCCCTCCACTTT. As protein: CASKGQLTNSPLHF.

This chain links TRBV7-2 with TRBJ1-1; D remains ambiguous. Germline V gene data show CDR1 as SGHTA and CDR2 as FQGNSA. Trimming took off 5 bases at V and 8 bases at J, with 9 bases between the two ends. This CDR3 has 11 amino acids. The chain's CDR3 is CASSPREEAFF. DNA of the CDR3: TGTGCCAGCAGCCCGAGGGAAGAAGCTTTCTTT.

This clonotype was seen a handful of times. This sequence joins TRBV29-1 and TRBJ2-1; 9 positions agree with TRBD2. The CDR3 covers 14 residues. The germline V gene encodes CDR1 SQVTM and CDR2 ANQGSEA. J lost 0 bases, V lost 5 bases, and 2 bases had no gene match. The CDR3 DNA reads as TGCAGCGTTCAGACTAGCGGCTCCTACAATGAGCAGTTCTTC. Encoded protein: CSVQTSGSYNEQFF.

In its sample, this clonotype was seen a few times. V and J are TRBV28 and TRBJ1-2, with a possible D match to TRBD1 (6 bases). The V end was cut by 7 bases, the J end by 1 base, with 13 bases between. Germline V CDR1 and CDR2: MDHEN, SYDVKM. The CDR3 runs to 14 residues. CDR3 sequence: CASTLIQGNYGYTF. The CDR3 nucleotides are TGTGCCAGCACCCTCATACAGGGTAACTATGGCTACACCTTC.

This clonotype appeared a few times. The chain carries TRBV7-2 and TRBJ2-2, with D possibly TRBD2 on 5 matching bases. The CDR3 totals 13 residues. The V and J ends lost 4 bases and 6 bases respectively, with 9 bases between them. CDR1 SGHTA and CDR2 FQGNSA come from the germline V gene. The CDR3 nucleotides are TGTGCCAGCAGCTCGTCCGGGGCCGGGGAGCTGTTTTTT. Translated: CASSSSGAGELFF.

V and J are TRBV28 and TRBJ2-1, with 9 bases aligning to TRBD2. Germline V gene data show CDR1 as MDHEN and CDR2 as SYDVKM. The CDR3 contains 16 residues. V was pared by 5 bases and J by 7 bases, with 12 bases of the junction left unmatched. The CDR3 sequence is CASSIYSGSLGNEQFF. In DNA, the CDR3 is TGTGCCAGCAGTATTTATAGCGGGAGTCTCGGGAATGAGCAGTTCTTC. Full variable domain (outside the CDR3, taken from reference TRBV28 and TRBJ2-1): DVKVTQSSRYLVKRTGEKVFLECVQDMDHENMFWYRQDPGLGLRLIYFSYDVKMKEKGDIPEGYSVSREKKERFSLILESASTNQTSMYLCASSIYSGSLGNEQFFGPGTRLTVL.

This chain joins TRBV7-9 and TRBJ1-1, with D uncertain. Germline V CDR1 and CDR2: SEHNR, FQNEAQ (reference sequence). This CDR3 comprises 14 residues. V shed 5 bases and J shed 1 base, with 11 bases lying between them. The CDR3 spells CASSEKRWNTEAFF. The CDR3 DNA follows: TGTGCCAGCAGCGAAAAAAGGTGGAACACTGAAGCTTTCTTT. Full variable domain (remainder filled in from reference TRBV7-9 and TRBJ1-1): DTGVSQNPRHKITKRGQNVTFRCDPISEHNRLYWYRQTLGQGPEFLTYFQNEAQLEKSRLLSDRFSAERPKGSFSTLEIQRTEQGDSAMYLCASSEKRWNTEAFFGQGTRLTVV.

The gene calls are TRBV12-3 or TRBV12-4 and TRBJ2-1; 10 bases line up with TRBD1. V shed 6 bases and J 0 bases; nucleotides not matched to a gene: 5. The CDR3 loop spans 16 amino acids. The CDR3 region is CASSRTGGSSYNEQFF. The CDR3 region has the DNA TGTGCCAGCAGCCGGACAGGGGGTAGCTCCTACAATGAGCAGTTCTTC.

The table lists this clonotype with a few counts. At one of its ends the junction is not consistent with the germline gene, which may arise from a read error. The chain carries TRBV12-3 or TRBV12-4 and TRBJ2-5; TRBD2 aligns across 11 bases. The CDR3 totals 18 residues. Written as DNA, the CDR3 is TGTGCCGGCAGTTTAGCGGAAACTAGCGGGGGTTTTCAAGAGACCCAGTACTTC. This sequence encodes CAGSLAETSGGFQETQYF.

This chain joins TRBV14 and TRBJ2-4; 7 bases line up with TRBD2. Germline CDR1 reads SGHDN; CDR2 reads FVKESK. V lost 4 bases to trimming and J lost 1 base; unmatched junction nucleotides: 7. The CDR3 is made up of 16 amino acids. CDR3 loop: CASSLSGVGAKNIQYF. The CDR3 DNA sequence: TGTGCCAGCAGCCTCAGCGGGGTGGGGGCCAAAAACATTCAGTACTTC.

Details on this clonotype: An end of the junction does not agree with germline; a read error may underlie this. The gene calls are TRBV20-1 and TRBJ2-4, with 12 bases fitting TRBD2. Germline V lookup: CDR1 DFQATT, CDR2 SNEGSKA (reference sequence). The CDR3 length is 14 residues. The CDR3 bases are TGCAGTGCTTCGCAGACTAGCGGGGGAAACATTCAGTACTTT. Residues: CSASQTSGGNIQYF.

This clonotype turned up a few times. One end of the junction fails to match germline, which may point to a read error. This chain connects TRBV5-5 to TRBJ2-5, with no clear D. The J call may not be correct, given that the DNA end is closer to TRBJ2-1. The length of the CDR3 is 12 residues. Germline CDR1 is SGHKS and CDR2 is YYEKEE (reference sequence). The chain's CDR3 is CASRLGISEQFF. The CDR3 DNA reads as TGCGCCAGCAGATTGGGGATTAGTGAGCAGTTCTTC.

The table lists this clonotype with a count of one. The chain joins TRBV6-2 or TRBV6-3 to TRBJ2-1; 10 nucleotides match TRBD2. Germline V lookup: CDR1 MNHEY, CDR2 SVGEGT. Unmatched junction bases numbered 10, after V lost 7 bases and J lost 7 bases. This CDR3 region has 15 residues. The CDR3 DNA follows: TGTGCCAGCACCCCTGAGCGGGGGGGCTTGAATGAGCAGTTCTTC. It encodes CASTPERGGLNEQFF.

In DNA form, the CDR3 reads TGCAGCGCTAAGACAGGACCCAACACTGAAGCTTTCTTT. Protein product: CSAKTGPNTEAFF. The chain combines TRBV29-1 with TRBJ1-1; perhaps TRBD1 as D (6 bases). Trimming removed 7 bases from V and 2 bases from J, with 14 bases in between. The germline gives CDR1 SQVTM, CDR2 ANQGSEA. The CDR3 extends over 13 amino acids.

In this sample, this clonotype turned up a few times. The rearrangement joins TRBV6-5 to TRBJ2-5; 9 bases map to TRBD2. Germline V CDR1 and CDR2: MNHEY, SVGAGI. This CDR3 is built from 18 residues. The V and J ends lost 0 bases and 4 bases, in that order; junction bases with no gene match: 12. Here the CDR3 DNA reads TGTGCCAGCAGTTACTCCCCTAGCGGGATCTCCCATAGAGAGACCCAGTACTTC. It codes for CASSYSPSGISHRETQYF.

The gene calls are TRBV7-6 and TRBJ2-7; D tentatively fits TRBD1 or TRBD2 (6 bases each). With 2 bases removed from V and 7 bases from J, the gap between germline ends came to 15 bases. CDR1 and CDR2 (germline): SGHVS, FNYEAQ. The CDR3 totals 14 residues. The CDR3 reads CASSLIGGAVEQYF. The CDR3 nucleotides are TGTGCCAGCAGCTTAATCGGGGGCGCGGTAGAGCAGTACTTC.

The chain is built from TRBV11-2 and TRBJ2-1; 10 bases align to TRBD2. The CDR3 totals 17 residues. CDR1 is SGHAT, CDR2 FQNNGV, per germline. With V trimmed by 1 base and J by 8 bases, 11 bases remained unmatched. CDR3 in DNA: TGTGCCAGCAGCTTAGCCGGAAGGCTAGCGGGGGTGGATGAGCAGTTCTTC. Residues: CASSLAGRLAGVDEQFF.